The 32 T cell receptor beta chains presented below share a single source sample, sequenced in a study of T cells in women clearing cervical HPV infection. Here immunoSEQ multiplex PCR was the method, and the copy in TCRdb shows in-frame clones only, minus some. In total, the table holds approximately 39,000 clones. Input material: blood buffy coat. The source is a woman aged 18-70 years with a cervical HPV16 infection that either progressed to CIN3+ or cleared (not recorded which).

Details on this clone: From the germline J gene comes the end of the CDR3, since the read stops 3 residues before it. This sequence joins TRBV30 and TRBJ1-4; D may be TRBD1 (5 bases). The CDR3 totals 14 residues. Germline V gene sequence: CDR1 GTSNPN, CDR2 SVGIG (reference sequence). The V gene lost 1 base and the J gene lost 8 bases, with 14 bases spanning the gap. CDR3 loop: CAWSAIGTLEKLFF. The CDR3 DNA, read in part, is TGTGCCTGGAGTGCCATCGGGACTCTCGAAAAA. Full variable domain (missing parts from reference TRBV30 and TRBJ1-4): SQTIHQWPATLVQPVGSPLSLECTVEGTSNPNLYWYRQAAGRGLQLLFYSVGIGQISSEVPQNLSASRPQDRQFILSSKKLLLSDSGFYLCAWSAIGTLEKLFFGSGTQLSVL.

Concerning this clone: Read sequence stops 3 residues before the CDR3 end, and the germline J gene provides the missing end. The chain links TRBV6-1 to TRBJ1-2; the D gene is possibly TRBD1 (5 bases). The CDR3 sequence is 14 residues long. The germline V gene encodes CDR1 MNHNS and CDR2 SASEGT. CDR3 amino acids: CASSATQASYDYTF. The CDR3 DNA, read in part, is TGTGCCAGCAGTGCCACACAGGCTTCCTACGAC.

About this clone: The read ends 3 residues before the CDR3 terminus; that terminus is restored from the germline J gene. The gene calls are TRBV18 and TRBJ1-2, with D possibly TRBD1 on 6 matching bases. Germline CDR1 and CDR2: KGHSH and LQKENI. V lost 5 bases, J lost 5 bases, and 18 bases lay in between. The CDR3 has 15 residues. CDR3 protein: CASSFRTAPEYGYTF. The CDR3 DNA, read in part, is TGTGCCAGCTCATTTCGGACAGCACCCGAATATGGC.

CDR3 sequence reads: CSARRDRGLGNIQYF. The DNA read from the CDR3 is TGCAGCGCCCGCCGGGACAGGGGGTTAGGAAACATT. This chain uses TRBV29-1 with TRBJ2-4; 11 bases are shared with TRBD1. The observed sequence ends 3 residues before the CDR3 terminus, with the missing tail filled in from the germline J gene. The germline gives CDR1 SQVTM, CDR2 ANQGSEA. This CDR3 is built from 15 residues. The V and J ends lost 7 bases and 6 bases, in that order; junction bases with no gene match: 11.

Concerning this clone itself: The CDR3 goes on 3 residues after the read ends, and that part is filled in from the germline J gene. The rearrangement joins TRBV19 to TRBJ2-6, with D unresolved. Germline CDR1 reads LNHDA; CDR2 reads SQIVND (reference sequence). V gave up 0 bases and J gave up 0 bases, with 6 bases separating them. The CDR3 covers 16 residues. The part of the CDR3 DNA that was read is TGTGCCAGTAGTATAGATTCCAACTCTGGGGCCAACGTC. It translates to CASSIDSNSGANV. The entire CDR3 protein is CASSIDSNSGANVLTF.

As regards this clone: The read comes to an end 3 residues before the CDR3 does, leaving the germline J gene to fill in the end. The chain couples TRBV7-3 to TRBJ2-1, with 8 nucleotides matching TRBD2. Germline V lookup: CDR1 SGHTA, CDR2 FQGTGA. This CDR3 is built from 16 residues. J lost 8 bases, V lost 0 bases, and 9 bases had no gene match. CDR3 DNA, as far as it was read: TGTGCCAGCAGCTTAACCCCCGGGAGGGGCCGGGATGAG. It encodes CASSLTPGRGRDE. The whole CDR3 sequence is CASSLTPGRGRDEQFF.

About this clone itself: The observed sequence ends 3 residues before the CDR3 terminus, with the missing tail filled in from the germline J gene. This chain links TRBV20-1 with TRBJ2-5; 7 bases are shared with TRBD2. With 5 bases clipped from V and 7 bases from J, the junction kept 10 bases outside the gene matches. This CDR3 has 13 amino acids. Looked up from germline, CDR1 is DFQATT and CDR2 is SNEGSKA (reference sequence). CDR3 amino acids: CSADPGGIRTQYF. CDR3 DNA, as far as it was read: TGCAGTGCTGACCCGGGGGGTATAAGGACC.

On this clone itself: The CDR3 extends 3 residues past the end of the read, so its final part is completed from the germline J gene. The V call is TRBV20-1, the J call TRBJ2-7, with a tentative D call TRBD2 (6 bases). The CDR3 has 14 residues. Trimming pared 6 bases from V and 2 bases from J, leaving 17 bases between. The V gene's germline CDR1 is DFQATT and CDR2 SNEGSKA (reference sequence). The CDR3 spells CSARPSATTYEQYF. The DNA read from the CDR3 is TGCAGTGCAAGACCTAGCGCTACCACCTACGAG.

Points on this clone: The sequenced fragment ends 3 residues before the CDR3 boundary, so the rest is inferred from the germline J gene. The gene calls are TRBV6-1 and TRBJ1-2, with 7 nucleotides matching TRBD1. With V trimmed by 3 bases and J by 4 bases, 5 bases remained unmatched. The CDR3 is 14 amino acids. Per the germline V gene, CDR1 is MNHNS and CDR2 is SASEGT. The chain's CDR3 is CASSDGQDSYGYTF. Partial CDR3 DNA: TGTGCCAGCAGTGATGGACAGGACAGCTATGGC.

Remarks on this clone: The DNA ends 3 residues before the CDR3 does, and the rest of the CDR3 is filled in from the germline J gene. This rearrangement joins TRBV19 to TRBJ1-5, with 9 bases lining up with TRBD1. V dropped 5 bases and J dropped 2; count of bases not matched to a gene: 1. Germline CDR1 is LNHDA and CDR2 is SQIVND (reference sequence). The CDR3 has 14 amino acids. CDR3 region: CASSRQGGNQPQHF. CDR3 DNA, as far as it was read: TGTGCCAGTAGTCGACAGGGGGGCAATCAGCCC.

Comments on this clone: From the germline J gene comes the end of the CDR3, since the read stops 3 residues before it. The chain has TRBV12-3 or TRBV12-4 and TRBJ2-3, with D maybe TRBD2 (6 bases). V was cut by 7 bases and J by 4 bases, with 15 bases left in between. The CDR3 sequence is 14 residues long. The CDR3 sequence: CASTPLAGSDTQYF. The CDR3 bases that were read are TGTGCCAGCACGCCACTAGCCGGTTCAGATACG.

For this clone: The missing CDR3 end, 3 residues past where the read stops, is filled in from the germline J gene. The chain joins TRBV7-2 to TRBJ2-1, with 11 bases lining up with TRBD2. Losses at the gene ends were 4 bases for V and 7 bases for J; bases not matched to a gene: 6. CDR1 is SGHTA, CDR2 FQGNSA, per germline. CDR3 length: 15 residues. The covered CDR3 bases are TGTGCCAGCAGCTATAGCGGGGGGGCGGGGAATGAG. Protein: CASSYSGGAGNE. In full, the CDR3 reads CASSYSGGAGNEQFF.

The sequenced part of the CDR3 DNA is TGTGCCAGCAGTTCGGACAGGGTCTTGAATTCACCC. Its translation is CASSSDRVLNSP. The entire CDR3 protein is CASSSDRVLNSPLHF. The rearrangement joins TRBV6-2 or TRBV6-3 to TRBJ1-6; 8 bases are shared with TRBD1. The read finishes 3 residues shy of the CDR3 end, and the germline J gene is used to complete it. Germline V CDR1 and CDR2: MNHEY, SVGEGT. The CDR3 is 15 amino acids. V gave up 4 bases and J gave up 7 bases; unmatched junction bases: 6.

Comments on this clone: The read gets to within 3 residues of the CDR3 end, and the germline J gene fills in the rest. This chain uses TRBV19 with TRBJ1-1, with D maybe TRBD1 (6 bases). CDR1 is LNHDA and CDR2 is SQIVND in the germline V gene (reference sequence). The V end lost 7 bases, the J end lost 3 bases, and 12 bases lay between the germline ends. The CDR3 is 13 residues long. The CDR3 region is CASKDSRYTEAFF. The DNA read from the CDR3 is TGTGCCAGTAAGGACAGTCGATACACTGAA.

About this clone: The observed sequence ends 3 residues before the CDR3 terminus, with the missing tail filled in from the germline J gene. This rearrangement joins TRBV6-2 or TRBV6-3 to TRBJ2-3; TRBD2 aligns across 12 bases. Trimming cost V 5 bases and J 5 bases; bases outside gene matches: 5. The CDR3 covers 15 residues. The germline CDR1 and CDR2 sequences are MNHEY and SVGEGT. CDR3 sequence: CASSPWTSGKDTQYF. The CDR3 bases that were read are TGTGCCAGCAGTCCTTGGACTAGCGGGAAAGATACG.

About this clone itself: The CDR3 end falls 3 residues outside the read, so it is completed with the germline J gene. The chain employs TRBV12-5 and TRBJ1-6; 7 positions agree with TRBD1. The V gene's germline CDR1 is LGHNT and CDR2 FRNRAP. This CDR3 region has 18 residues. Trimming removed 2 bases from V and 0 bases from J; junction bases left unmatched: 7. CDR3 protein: CASGLYPGQSSYNSPLHF. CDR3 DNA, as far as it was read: TGTGCTAGTGGTTTGTACCCGGGACAGAGCTCCTATAATTCACCC.

CDR3 residues: CASSSHLDTNTEAFF. The CDR3 bases that were read are TGTGCCAGCAGTTCACACTTGGACACCAACACTGAA. The chain combines TRBV28 with TRBJ1-1, with D possibly matching TRBD1 (5 bases). From the germline J gene comes the end of the CDR3, since the read stops 3 residues before it. V was shortened by 4 bases and J by 2 bases, with 14 bases between the two germline ends. The germline V gene encodes CDR1 MDHEN and CDR2 SYDVKM. This CDR3 is built from 15 residues.

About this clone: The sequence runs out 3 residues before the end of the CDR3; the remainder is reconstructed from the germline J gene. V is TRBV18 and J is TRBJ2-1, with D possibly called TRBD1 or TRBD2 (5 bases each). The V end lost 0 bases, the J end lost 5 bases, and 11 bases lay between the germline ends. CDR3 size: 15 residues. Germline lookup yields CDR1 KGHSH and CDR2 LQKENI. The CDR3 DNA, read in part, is TGTGCCAGCTCACCACCGGCGAGGGGCCACAATGAG. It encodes CASSPPARGHNE. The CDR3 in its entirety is CASSPPARGHNEQFF.

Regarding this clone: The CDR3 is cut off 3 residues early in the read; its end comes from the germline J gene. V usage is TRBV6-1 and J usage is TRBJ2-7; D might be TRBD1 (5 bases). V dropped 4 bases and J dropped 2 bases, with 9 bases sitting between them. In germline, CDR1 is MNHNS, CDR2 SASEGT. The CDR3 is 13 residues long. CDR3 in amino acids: CASSVAGTYEQYF. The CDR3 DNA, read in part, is TGTGCCAGCAGTGTCGCAGGGACCTACGAG.

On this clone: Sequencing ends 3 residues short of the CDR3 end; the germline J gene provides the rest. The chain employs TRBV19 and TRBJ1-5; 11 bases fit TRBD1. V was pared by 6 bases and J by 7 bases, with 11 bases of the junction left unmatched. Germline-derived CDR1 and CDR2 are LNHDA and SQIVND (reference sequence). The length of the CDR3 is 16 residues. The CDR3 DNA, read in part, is TGTGCCAGTAGAGGGACAGGGGGGGCGGGTAAGCAGCCC. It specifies CASRGTGGAGKQP. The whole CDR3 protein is CASRGTGGAGKQPQHF.

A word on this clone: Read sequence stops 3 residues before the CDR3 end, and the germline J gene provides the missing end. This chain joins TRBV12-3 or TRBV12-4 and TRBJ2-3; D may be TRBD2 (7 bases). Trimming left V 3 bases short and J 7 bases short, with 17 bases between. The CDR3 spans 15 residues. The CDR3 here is CASSFTGRGTYTQYF. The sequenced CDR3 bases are TGTGCCAGCAGTTTCACAGGGAGGGGGACCTATACG.

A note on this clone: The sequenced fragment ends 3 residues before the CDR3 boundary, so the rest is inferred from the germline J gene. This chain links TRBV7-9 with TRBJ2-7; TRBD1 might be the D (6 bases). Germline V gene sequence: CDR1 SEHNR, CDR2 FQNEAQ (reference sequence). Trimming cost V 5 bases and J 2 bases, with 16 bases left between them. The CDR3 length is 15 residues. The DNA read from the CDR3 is TGTGCCAGCAGCCCAGCGAATACAGGGCCCTACGAG. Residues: CASSPANTGPYE. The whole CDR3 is CASSPANTGPYEQYF.

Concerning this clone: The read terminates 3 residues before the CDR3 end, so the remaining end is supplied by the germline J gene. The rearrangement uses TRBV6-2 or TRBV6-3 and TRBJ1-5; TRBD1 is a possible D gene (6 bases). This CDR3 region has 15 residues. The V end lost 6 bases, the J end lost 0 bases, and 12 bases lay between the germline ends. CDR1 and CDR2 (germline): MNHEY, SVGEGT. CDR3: CASRLGQYSNQPQHF. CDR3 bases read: TGTGCCAGCAGACTCGGACAGTATAGCAATCAGCCC.

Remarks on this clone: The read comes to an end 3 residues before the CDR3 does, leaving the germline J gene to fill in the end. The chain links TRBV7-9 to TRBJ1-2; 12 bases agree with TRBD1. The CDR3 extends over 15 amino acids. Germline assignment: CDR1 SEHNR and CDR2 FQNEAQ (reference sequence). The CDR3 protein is CASSSPGTGGYDYTF. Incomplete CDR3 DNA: TGTGCCAGCAGCTCCCCCGGGACAGGGGGCTACGAC.

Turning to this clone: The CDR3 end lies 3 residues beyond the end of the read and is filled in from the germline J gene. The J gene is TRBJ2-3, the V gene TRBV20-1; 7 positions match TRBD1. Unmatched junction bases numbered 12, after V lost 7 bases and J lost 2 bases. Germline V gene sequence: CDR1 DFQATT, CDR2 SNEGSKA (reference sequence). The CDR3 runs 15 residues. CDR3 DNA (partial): TGCAGTGTTAACCTACAGGGGACCCACACAGATACG. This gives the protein CSVNLQGTHTDT. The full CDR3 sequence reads CSVNLQGTHTDTQYF.

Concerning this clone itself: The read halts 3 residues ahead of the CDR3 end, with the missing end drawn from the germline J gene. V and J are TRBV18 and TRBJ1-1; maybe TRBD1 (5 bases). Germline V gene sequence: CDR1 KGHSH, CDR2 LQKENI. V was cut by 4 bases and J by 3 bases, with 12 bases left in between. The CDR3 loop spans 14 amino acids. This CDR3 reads CASSRDSHYTEAFF. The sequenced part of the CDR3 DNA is TGTGCCAGCTCACGTGACAGCCACTACACTGAA.

Here the CDR3 reads CASNPQGPETQYF. The covered CDR3 bases are TGTGCCAGCAATCCACAGGGACCAGAGACC. V usage is TRBV2 and J usage is TRBJ2-5; tentative D call: TRBD1 (6 bases). The read comes to an end 3 residues before the CDR3 does, leaving the germline J gene to fill in the end. Trimming removed 7 bases at V and 4 bases at J, with 13 bases between. CDR3 length equals 13 residues. Germline CDR1 and CDR2: SNHLY and FYNNEI.

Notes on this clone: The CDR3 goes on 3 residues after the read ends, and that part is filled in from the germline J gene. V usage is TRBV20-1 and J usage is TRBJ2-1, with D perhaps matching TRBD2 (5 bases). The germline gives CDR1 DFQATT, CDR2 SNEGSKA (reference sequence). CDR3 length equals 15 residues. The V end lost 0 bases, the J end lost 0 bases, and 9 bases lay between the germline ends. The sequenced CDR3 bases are TGCAGTGCTAGAGATACGGGGAGCTCCTACAATGAG. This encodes CSARDTGSSYNE. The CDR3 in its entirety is CSARDTGSSYNEQFF.

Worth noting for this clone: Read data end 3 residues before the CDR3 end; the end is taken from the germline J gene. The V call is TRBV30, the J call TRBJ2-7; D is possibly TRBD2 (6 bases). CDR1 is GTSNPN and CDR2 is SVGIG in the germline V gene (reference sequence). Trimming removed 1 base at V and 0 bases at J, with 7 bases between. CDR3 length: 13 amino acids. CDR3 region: CAWSGGNSYEQYF. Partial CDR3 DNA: TGTGCCTGGAGTGGCGGGAACTCCTACGAG.

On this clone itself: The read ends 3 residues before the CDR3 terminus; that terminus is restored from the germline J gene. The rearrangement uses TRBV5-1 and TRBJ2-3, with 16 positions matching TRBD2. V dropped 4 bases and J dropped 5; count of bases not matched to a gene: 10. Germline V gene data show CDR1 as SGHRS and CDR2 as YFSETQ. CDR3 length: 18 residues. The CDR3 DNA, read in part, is TGCGCCAGCAGCCCGGGGACTAGCGGGGGGGCTCTGGAAGATACG. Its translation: CASSPGTSGGALEDT. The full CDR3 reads CASSPGTSGGALEDTQYF.

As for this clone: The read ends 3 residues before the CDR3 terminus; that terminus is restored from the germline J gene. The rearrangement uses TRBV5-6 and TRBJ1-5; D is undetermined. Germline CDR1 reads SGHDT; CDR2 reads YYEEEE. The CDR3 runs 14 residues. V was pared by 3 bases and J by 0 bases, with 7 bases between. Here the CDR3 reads CASSSGYSNQPQHF. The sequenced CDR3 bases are TGTGCCAGCAGCTCAGGATATAGCAATCAGCCC.

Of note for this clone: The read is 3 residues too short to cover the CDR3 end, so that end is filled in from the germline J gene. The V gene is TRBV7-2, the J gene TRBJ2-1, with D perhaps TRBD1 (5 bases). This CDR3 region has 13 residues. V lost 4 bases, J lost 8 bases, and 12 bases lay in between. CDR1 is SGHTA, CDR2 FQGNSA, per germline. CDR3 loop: CASSSRARDEQFF. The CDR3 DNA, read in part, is TGTGCCAGCAGCTCACGGGCCAGGGATGAG.